These 26 T cell receptor beta chains originate from one sample sequenced in a study of blood T cell repertoires in COVID-19. Profiling relied on immunoSEQ multiplex PCR, and the TCRdb table lists in-frame clones only, not all of them. This sample has about 260,000 clones, with around 80% found just once. Sequencing was done on a sample of peripheral blood. These TCRs come from a woman aged 80 or over with acute or convalescent COVID-19.

This clone was counted a few times. The chain employs TRBV4-3 and TRBJ2-2, with TRBD2 identical over 7 bases. Germline CDR1 is LGHNA and CDR2 is YSLEER. The CDR3 extends over 16 amino acids. Trimming removed 0 bases from V and 4 bases from J; junction bases left unmatched: 5. CDR3 protein: CASSQDPRGVTGELFF. The CDR3, as DNA: TGCGCCAGCAGCCAAGACCCCCGGGGGGTCACCGGGGAGCTGTTTTTT.

The chain uses TRBV11-3 and TRBJ2-5, with 7 bases matching TRBD1. Germline values: CDR1 SGHNT, CDR2 YENEEA. This CDR3 has 15 residues. V lost 5 bases and J lost 0; bases outside the gene matches: 6. The CDR3 here is CASSKQGLDQETQYF. Here the CDR3 DNA reads TGTGCCAGCAGCAAACAGGGGTTGGACCAAGAGACCCAGTACTTC.

The chain couples TRBV30 to TRBJ2-3, with D perhaps TRBD2 (6 bases). The CDR3 is 16 residues long. Per germline, CDR1 GTSNPN and CDR2 SVGIG (reference sequence). Trimming removed 0 bases at V and 0 bases at J, with 13 bases between. In nucleotides, the CDR3 is TGTGCCTGGAGTGTAGGGCTAGCGCGAAGCACAGATACGCAGTATTTT. Translated, it gives CAWSVGLARSTDTQYF.

The chain recombines TRBV6-2 or TRBV6-3 with TRBJ1-5; 10 nucleotides match TRBD1. Trimming cost V 4 bases and J 9 bases; bases outside gene matches: 15. This CDR3 has 17 residues. Germline CDR1 is MNHEY and CDR2 is SVGEGT. The CDR3 bases are TGTGCCAGCAGTTCGACCCCCGGGACAGGGGCCCCTCGGCCCCAGCATTTT. Protein sequence: CASSSTPGTGAPRPQHF.

DNA of the CDR3: TGCGCCAGCACGATAGGAGGGGCTAGCGGGAGCCAAGAGACCCAGTACTTC. Translation gives CASTIGGASGSQETQYF. The gene calls are TRBV5-1 and TRBJ2-5, with TRBD2 matching over 10 bases. With 6 bases clipped from V and 1 base from J, the junction kept 12 bases outside the gene matches. CDR1 SGHRS and CDR2 YFSETQ come from the germline V gene. The CDR3 spans 17 residues.

The rearrangement joins TRBV5-5 to TRBJ1-2, with 8 bases fitting TRBD1. The CDR3 loop spans 14 amino acids. The germline V gene encodes CDR1 SGHKS and CDR2 YYEKEE (reference sequence). V was pared by 3 bases and J by 5 bases, with 6 bases of the junction left unmatched. CDR3 DNA: TGTGCCAGCAGCTACCAGGACAGGGATTATGGCTACACCTTC. Amino acid sequence: CASSYQDRDYGYTF. Full variable domain (remainder filled in from reference TRBV5-5 and TRBJ1-2): DAGVTQSPTHLIKTRGQQVTLRCSPISGHKSVSWYQQVLGQGPQFIFQYYEKEERGRGNFPDRFSARQFPNYSSELNVNALLLGDSALYLCASSYQDRDYGYTFGSGTRLTVV.

This chain links TRBV5-6 with TRBJ2-1, with D perhaps TRBD1 (6 bases). The CDR3 has 11 residues. Trimming removed 2 bases from V and 10 bases from J, with 7 bases in between. Looked up from germline, CDR1 is SGHDT and CDR2 is YYEEEE. DNA for the CDR3: TGTGCCAGCAGCTTCCAGGGGGAGCAGTTCTTC. Translation: CASSFQGEQFF.

The chain links TRBV7-9 to TRBJ2-1; possibly TRBD1 for D (5 bases). The germline V gene encodes CDR1 SEHNR and CDR2 FQNEAQ (reference sequence). V lost 3 bases, J lost 6 bases, and 15 bases lay in between. The CDR3 length is 15 residues. The CDR3: CASSLQGTTVNEQFF. The CDR3 region has the DNA TGTGCCAGCAGCTTGCAGGGAACTACTGTCAATGAGCAGTTCTTC.

The V gene is TRBV21-1, the J gene TRBJ2-7; the table gives TRBD2 as D, unverified against the DNA. TRBV21-1 is a pseudogene locus. The CDR3 extends over 14 amino acids. For the CDR3, the DNA is TGTGCCAGCACCCCACTAGCGGGCGCCTACGAGCAGTACTTC. Residues: CASTPLAGAYEQYF.

The rearrangement links TRBV18 to TRBJ1-1; 10 nucleotides line up with TRBD1. The CDR3 is 14 amino acids. Germline values: CDR1 KGHSH, CDR2 LQKENI. Germline trimming cut 5 bases from V and 4 bases from J; bases unmatched to any gene: 4. CDR3 bases: TGTGCCAGCTCAAGACAGGGGGCTCGCACTGAAGCTTTCTTT. Translating it yields CASSRQGARTEAFF.

The table lists this clone with a count of one. The chain has TRBV4-3 and TRBJ2-4; a weak D match, TRBD2 (6 bases). CDR1 LGHNA and CDR2 YSLEER come from the germline V gene. Trimming took 4 bases from V and 5 from J, leaving 9 bases between them. This CDR3 has 13 residues. The CDR3 region is CASSPGLQNIQYF. In DNA, the CDR3 is TGCGCCAGCAGCCCGGGACTCCAAAACATTCAGTACTTC.

This chain connects TRBV6-2 or TRBV6-3 to TRBJ2-7, with 9 bases lining up with TRBD1. The CDR3 has 15 amino acids. J was trimmed by 3 bases and V by 4 bases; bases with no gene match: 7. Per germline, CDR1 MNHEY and CDR2 SVGEGT. CDR3 residues: CASSSPDRGIYEQYF. CDR3 DNA: TGTGCCAGCAGTTCCCCCGACAGGGGGATCTACGAGCAGTACTTC.

The chain is built from TRBV19 and TRBJ1-4; D possibly corresponds to TRBD1 (6 bases). V lost 7 bases and J lost 0, with 12 bases in between. Looked up from germline, CDR1 is LNHDA and CDR2 is SQIVND (reference sequence). This CDR3 has 15 amino acids. CDR3 sequence: CASTLGAATNEKLFF. DNA for the CDR3: TGTGCCAGTACCCTGGGGGCAGCAACTAATGAAAAACTGTTTTTT.

This chain links TRBV7-9 with TRBJ1-2; D is unresolved. In germline, CDR1 is SEHNR, CDR2 FQNEAQ (reference sequence). V dropped 3 bases and J dropped 4 bases, with 15 bases sitting between them. The CDR3 is 15 residues long. In nucleotides, the CDR3 is TGTGCCAGCAGCTTTAGTGAGAGAAACTCCTATGGCTACACCTTC. This encodes CASSFSERNSYGYTF.

This clone was seen a few times. This chain joins TRBV4-1 and TRBJ1-1; 12 nucleotides agree with TRBD1. Per the germline V gene, CDR1 is MGHRA and CDR2 is YSYEKL. Trimming cost V 0 bases and J 1 base; bases outside gene matches: 6. The CDR3 spans 18 residues. In nucleotides, the CDR3 is TGCGCCAGCAGCCAAGATGGGGACAGGGGGCAAGGGAACACTGAAGCTTTCTTT. As protein: CASSQDGDRGQGNTEAFF.

The chain uses TRBV20-1 and TRBJ2-5; D not certain. The CDR3 has 11 amino acids. Germline V lookup: CDR1 DFQATT, CDR2 SNEGSKA (reference sequence). V was pared by 6 bases and J by 5 bases, with 10 bases between. The CDR3 DNA follows: TGCAGTGCCCATAGTCGGGAGACCCAGTACTTC. Encoded protein: CSAHSRETQYF.

The chain recombines TRBV21-1 with TRBJ2-7; the table's TRBD2 call for D was not verified on the DNA. TRBV21-1 is shown as a pseudogene. The CDR3 is 15 residues long. This chain's CDR3 is CASSRLAGTPYEQYF. The CDR3 bases are TGTGCCAGCAGCCGACTAGCGGGGACCCCCTACGAGCAGTACTTC.

The chain is built from TRBV6-6 and TRBJ2-7; possibly TRBD1 for D (5 bases). CDR1 and CDR2 from the germline V gene are MNHNY and SVGAGI (reference sequence). The CDR3 is 14 residues long. The germline V and J ends were trimmed by 0 bases and 3 bases, with 9 bases remaining between them. Here the CDR3 DNA reads TGTGCCAGCAGTTACTCAGGGGTTGGCTACGAGCAGTACTTC. Amino acid sequence: CASSYSGVGYEQYF.

This clone showed up just once. The chain joins TRBV11-2 to TRBJ1-2; D remains unclear. The V gene's germline CDR1 is SGHAT and CDR2 FQNNGV. There are 13 residues in the CDR3. Trimming took 3 bases from V and 6 from J, leaving 11 bases between them. CDR3 nucleotide sequence: TGTGCCAGCAGCTTTGGAGGGTCAAATGGCTACACCTTC. This codes for CASSFGGSNGYTF.

The V gene is TRBV28, the J gene TRBJ2-3, with D unclear. Germline CDR1 is MDHEN and CDR2 is SYDVKM. Trimming stripped 7 bases from V and 1 base from J, with 6 bases between. The CDR3 contains 12 residues. CDR3 sequence (DNA): TGTGCCAGCACTTCTGGCACAGATACGCAGTATTTT. Translation gives CASTSGTDTQYF.

In this sample, this clone turned up once. The chain recombines TRBV6-5 with TRBJ2-5; 8 bases map to TRBD1. Per the germline V gene, CDR1 is MNHEY and CDR2 is SVGAGI. The CDR3 is made up of 15 amino acids. V dropped 2 bases and J dropped 4; count of bases not matched to a gene: 6. CDR3 sequence (DNA): TGTGCCAGCAGTTACACTCAGGGGGCGGGAGAGACCCAGTACTTC. Its protein is CASSYTQGAGETQYF.

CDR3 nucleotide sequence: TGTGCCAGCAGTGACGTAGCGGGGGTTGGGGACACTGAAGCTTTCTTT. Protein: CASSDVAGVGDTEAFF. V is TRBV6-4 and J is TRBJ1-1; maybe TRBD1 (5 bases). Germline V lookup: CDR1 MRHNA, CDR2 SNTAGT. This CDR3 has 16 amino acids. V dropped 2 bases and J dropped 3 bases, with 16 bases sitting between them.

This clone occurred a few times. The DNA for the CDR3 is TGTGCCAGCAGTTTTCAGGGATCCACTGAAGCTTTCTTT. This sequence encodes CASSFQGSTEAFF. V usage is TRBV12-3 or TRBV12-4 and J usage is TRBJ1-1; a possible D gene is TRBD1 (5 bases). V lost 3 bases and J lost 4, with 9 bases in between. The CDR3 is made up of 13 amino acids.

The rearrangement uses TRBV11-2 and TRBJ1-1; 8 nucleotides match TRBD1. Germline-derived CDR1 and CDR2 are SGHAT and FQNNGV. The V and J ends lost 7 bases and 8 bases, in that order; junction bases with no gene match: 6. The CDR3 extends over 12 amino acids. CDR3 nucleotides: TGTGCCAGCATCAAGACAGGGGCGGAAGCTTTCTTT. Amino acids: CASIKTGAEAFF.

This clone showed up just a few times. The chain uses TRBV18 and TRBJ2-2; D not resolved. CDR1 is KGHSH, CDR2 LQKENI, per germline. The CDR3 covers 14 residues. Trimming removed 5 bases from V and 4 bases from J, with 11 bases in between. The CDR3 nucleotides read TGTGCCAGCTCAAGCGTCTACCTCACCGGGGAGCTGTTTTTT. This gives the protein CASSSVYLTGELFF.

Details on this clone: The DNA is omitted, as the CDR3 cannot be located on it reliably, and the CDR3 follows TCRdb's listing. The V and J genes are TRBV13 and TRBJ2-2; the table's D call, TRBD2, was not checked against the DNA. Germline V CDR1 and CDR2: PRHDT, FYEKMQ (reference sequence). With termini counted, the CDR3 has 17 amino acids. CDR3 sequence: CASSPPPVGGWGRGAVF.